Listed below are T cell receptor beta chains from one sample, sequenced in a study of PD-1 blockade in classical Hodgkin lymphoma. TCRdb keeps only in-frame clones here, not all; method: immunoSEQ multiplex PCR. The data hold 85,000 to 90,000 clones, with around nine tenths observed a single time. The sequences come from peripheral blood mononuclear cells (PBMCs), collected before the fourth cycle of nivolumab. The receptors were gathered from a human donor with classical Hodgkin lymphoma. CDR3s include the opening cysteine and the closing phenylalanine or tryptophan. D genes are given only for firm matches. Clone size is not always given. Where it is, it says once, few, many or a class for expanded clones.

CDR3 DNA | CDR3 protein | J gene | clone size | V gene | D gene
TGTGCCAGCAGTGCGGCCCGGGGGGCGAACACTGAAGCTTTCTTT | CASSAARGANTEAFF | TRBJ1-1 | - | TRBV2 | -
TGTGCCAGCAGTCCCCGCCTAGCTGGCGGAGAGACCCAGTACTTC | CASSPRLAGGETQYF | TRBJ2-5 | - | TRBV27 | -
TGTGCCAGCAGCCCTAGGACACCGACCTACGAGCAGTACTTC | CASSPRTPTYEQYF | TRBJ2-7 | - | TRBV2 | -
TGTGCCAGCAGCCTGGGGGGGACCTCCTACGAGCAGTACTTC | CASSLGGTSYEQYF | TRBJ2-7 | - | TRBV9 | TRBD2
TGTGCCAGCAGTGGCCGTAGCGGGGGGGCAGAGCCCCAGCATTTT | CASSGRSGGAEPQHF | TRBJ1-5 | - | TRBV6-5 | -
TGCGCCAGCAGTGAGTCGGCAGGTTCCCCAGATACGCAGTATTTT | CASSESAGSPDTQYF | TRBJ2-3 | - | TRBV10-1 | -
TGTGCCAGCAGCCAAGGGTTGATCAGTTCTGGGGCCAACGTCCTGACTTTC | CASSQGLISSGANVLTF | TRBJ2-6 | - | TRBV4-2 | -
TGCGCCAGCAGCTTGCCGTCGGGTAACTACGAGCAGTACTTC | CASSLPSGNYEQYF | TRBJ2-7 | - | TRBV5-1 | -
TGCAGCGTCGTGGCCGGGAGCCTCAATGAGCAGTTCTTC | CSVVAGSLNEQFF | TRBJ2-1 | - | TRBV29-1 | -
TGTGCCAGCAGCTTTCGGGGTCAAAACACCGGGGAGCTGTTTTTT | CASSFRGQNTGELFF | TRBJ2-2 | - | TRBV7-2 | -
TGTGCCAGTTCCGCGGTGACCCAAGAGACCCAGTACTTC | CASSAVTQETQYF | TRBJ2-5 | - | TRBV19 | -
TGTGCCAGCACCGTTAGGGCAGGGGCCCAGCCCCAGCATTTT | CASTVRAGAQPQHF | TRBJ1-5 | - | TRBV7-2 | -
TGTGCCAGCAGCTTAGAATCGGTGAACACTGAAGCTTTCTTT | CASSLESVNTEAFF | TRBJ1-1 | - | TRBV13 | -
TGTGCCAGCAGTTACGCGGGCAACTACGAGCAGTACTTC | CASSYAGNYEQYF | TRBJ2-7 | - | TRBV6-5 | -
TGTGCCAGCAGTGAAGACAGGGTGTGGAAACTGTTTTTT | CASSEDRVWKLFF | TRBJ1-4 | - | TRBV2 | -
TGTGCCTGCAACAGCTACATGAACACTGAAGCTTTCTTT | CACNSYMNTEAFF | TRBJ1-1 | few | TRBV30 | -